The rows below give T cell receptor beta chains drawn from one sample of a study of T cells in Graves' hyperthyroidism and ophthalmopathy. TCRdb reanalysed the multiplex PCR reads using MiXCR and keeps one entry per CDR3 protein. Here the sample spans 350,000 to 450,000 distinct CDR3 sequences, roughly 15% being singletons. The sequencing input was blood. Receptors originate from a woman in her twenties or thirties with Graves' hyperthyroidism that later progressed to Graves' ophthalmopathy. The CDR3 runs from the conserved cysteine through the conserved F or W. Each record gives: V gene, D gene, clone size, J gene, CDR3 protein, CDR3 DNA. D genes are given only for firm matches. Rows give clone size only sometimes, using once, few, many, or a class for an expanded clone.

TRBV12-3/TRBV12-4	NA	many	TRBJ2-2	CASSPWTGNLVKLFF	TGTGCCAGCAGTCCCTGGACGGGGAACTTAGTTAAGCTGTTTTTT
TRBV28	NA	many	TRBJ1-5	CASSLGNRDQPQHF	TGTGCCAGCAGTTTAGGAAACAGGGATCAGCCCCAGCATTTT
TRBV5-1	NA	many	TRBJ2-2	CASSFGSGSGELFF	TGCGCCAGCAGCTTTGGTAGCGGAAGCGGGGAGCTGTTTTTT
TRBV30	TRBD1	many	TRBJ1-6	CAWRDGQGAGSPLHF	TGTGCCTGGAGGGACGGACAGGGGGCTGGGTCACCCCTCCACTTT
TRBV29-1	NA	many	TRBJ2-3	CSVEPLREWGTDTQYF	TGCAGCGTTGAACCGCTCCGGGAGTGGGGCACAGATACGCAGTATTTT
TRBV10-3	NA	NA	TRBJ2-7	CAISGRGQSKYEQYF	TGTGCCATCAGTGGGCGAGGACAGAGTAAATACGAGCAGTACTTC
TRBV28	NA	few	TRBJ2-7	CASSAWDIPRAYEQYF	TGTGCCAGCAGTGCCTGGGACATTCCTCGAGCCTACGAGCAGTACTTC
TRBV15	NA	many	TRBJ2-5	CATSRDAGFTGEYQETQYF	TGTGCCACCAGCAGAGATGCGGGATTCACAGGGGAGTACCAAGAGACCCAGTACTTC
TRBV5-6	NA	NA	TRBJ2-2	CASSDRATPYAGELFF	TGTGCCAGCAGCGACCGGGCCACTCCTTATGCCGGGGAGCTGTTTTTT
TRBV9	NA	many	TRBJ2-2	CASSSNTRRGVRGELFF	TGTGCCAGCAGCTCTAATACCCGGAGGGGAGTTCGGGGGGAGCTGTTTTTT
TRBV12-3/TRBV12-4	TRBD1	many	TRBJ2-1	CASIRGQSFGEQFF	TGTGCCAGCATTCGGGGACAGAGTTTTGGTGAGCAGTTCTTC
TRBV10-3	NA	many	TRBJ1-2	CAISEGGGLYGYTF	TGTGCCATCAGCGAGGGGGGGGGTCTTTATGGCTACACCTTC
TRBV6-1	TRBD1	NA	TRBJ1-2	CASSAQQGPFHGYTF	TGTGCCAGCAGTGCACAACAGGGGCCTTTCCATGGCTACACCTTC
TRBV4-2	NA	few	TRBJ1-5	CASSQDRGSGNQPQHF	TGTGCCAGCAGCCAAGACAGGGGAAGCGGCAATCAGCCCCAGCATTTT
TRBV6-1	TRBD1	few	TRBJ1-1	CAGSLPRTGGGLNTEAFF	TGTGCCGGCAGTCTCCCAAGGACAGGGGGTGGGCTGAACACTGAAGCTTTCTTT
TRBV7-2	TRBD1	many	TRBJ2-1	CASRAPWPGQGQNEQFF	TGTGCCAGCAGAGCTCCCTGGCCGGGACAGGGACAAAATGAGCAGTTCTTC
TRBV20-1	NA	NA	TRBJ2-7	CSASAIEGRFAYEQYF	TGCAGTGCTAGTGCCATTGAAGGACGGTTCGCCTACGAGCAGTACTTC
TRBV14	NA	NA	TRBJ2-7	CASSQGGLSSYEQYF	TGTGCCAGCAGCCAAGGAGGACTTTCCTCCTACGAGCAGTACTTC
TRBV6-9	TRBD1	NA	TRBJ1-6	CASSYPGQGGNSPLHF	TGTGCCAGCAGTTACCCTGGACAGGGCGGCAATTCACCCCTCCACTTT
TRBV24-1	NA	NA	TRBJ2-5	CATSDSGGGLGTQYF	TGTGCCACCAGTGATTCCGGAGGAGGGTTGGGGACCCAGTACTTC
TRBV28	NA	many	TRBJ1-4	CASRFPNPNEKLFF	TGTGCCAGCAGATTCCCTAATCCTAATGAAAAACTGTTTTTT
TRBV2	NA	many	TRBJ2-7	CASSELEPSYEQYF	TGTGCCAGCAGTGAATTAGAGCCAAGTTACGAGCAGTACTTC
TRBV30	NA	NA	TRBJ1-1	CAWSVLGTMNTEAFF	TGTGCCTGGAGTGTACTGGGGACGATGAACACTGAAGCTTTCTTT
TRBV10-3	TRBD1	many	TRBJ1-2	CAINILGGTGGEITDYGYTF	TGTGCCATCAACATCCTGGGAGGGACAGGGGGCGAAATCACCGATTATGGCTACACCTTC
TRBV9	NA	NA	TRBJ2-5	CASSEGPTQETQYF	TGTGCCAGCAGCGAGGGACCGACCCAAGAGACCCAGTACTTC
TRBV11-3	TRBD2	many	TRBJ2-1	CASSPGGTGVANEQFF	TGTGCCAGCAGCCCGGGGGGGACGGGAGTTGCGAATGAGCAGTTCTTC
TRBV5-1	NA	many	TRBJ1-1	CASSVSVGANTEAFF	TGCGCCAGCAGTGTTTCGGTGGGGGCCAACACTGAAGCTTTCTTT
TRBV12-3/TRBV12-4	TRBD1	many	TRBJ1-3	CASSPTDRGNTIYF	TGTGCCAGCAGTCCGACCGACAGGGGCAACACCATATATTTT
TRBV6-2/TRBV6-3	NA	NA	TRBJ1-2	CASSLHHTTRLDYGYTF	TGTGCCAGCAGTCTGCACCATACGACACGGCTAGACTATGGCTACACCTTC
TRBV6-1	TRBD1	many	TRBJ2-2	CASRRTGDNTGELFF	TGTGCCAGCAGACGGACAGGGGACAACACCGGGGAGCTGTTTTTT
TRBV19	NA	NA	TRBJ2-3	CTSSMGAQDTQYF	TGTACCAGTAGTATGGGGGCGCAGGATACGCAGTATTTT
TRBV6-5	NA	many	TRBJ1-4	CASSYSGQGEKLFF	TGTGCCAGCAGTTACTCTGGGCAGGGAGAAAAACTGTTTTTT
TRBV5-1	TRBD1	many	TRBJ2-7	CASSLAGDRYEQYF	TGCGCCAGCAGCTTGGCTGGGGACAGATACGAGCAGTACTTC
TRBV4-1	NA	few	TRBJ1-4	CASSQEGFSTNEKLFF	TGCGCCAGCAGCCAAGAAGGGTTCTCCACTAATGAAAAACTGTTTTTT
TRBV5-6	NA	few	TRBJ2-7	CASTILGTYEQYF	TGTGCCAGCACCATACTCGGGACCTACGAGCAGTACTTC
TRBV3-1	TRBD1	once	TRBJ2-3	CASSQGTGTQYF	TGTGCCAGCAGCCAAGGGACAGGGACGCAGTATTTT
TRBV12-3/TRBV12-4	NA	NA	TRBJ2-3	CASSPLGTDTQYF	TGTGCCAGCAGTCCTCTAGGTACAGATACGCAGTATTTT
TRBV11-2	NA	many	TRBJ2-3	CASSSDPGRRVTDTQYF	TGTGCCAGCAGTTCAGACCCGGGACGCCGCGTCACAGATACGCAGTATTTT
TRBV24-1	NA	few	TRBJ2-1	CATSDQNYNEQFF	TGTGCCACCAGTGACCAAAACTACAATGAGCAGTTCTTC